Following are 22 T cell receptor beta chains from one sample sequenced in a study of cytomegalovirus exposure and HLA in healthy donors. 13 Jbeta primers and 60 Vbeta primers were used for the PCR. The protocol was immunoSEQ multiplex PCR, while the TCRdb copy is restricted to in-frame clones and leaves out a portion. The sample gives about 150,000 clones, roughly 82% of which show up once; 5.5% to 8.5% is in the top ten. Sequencing was carried out using PBMCs. These receptors all stem from a woman in her forties or fifties in good health and CMV-seropositive.

The CDR3 sequence is CASSLGDISTDTQYF. The CDR3 nucleotides read TGTGCCAGCAGCTTAGGGGACATATCCACAGATACGCAGTATTTT. This chain joins TRBV7-9 and TRBJ2-3, with D perhaps TRBD1 (6 bases). The length of the CDR3 is 15 residues. Germline V lookup: CDR1 SEHNR, CDR2 FQNEAQ (reference sequence). Trimming shortened V by 1 base and J by 2 bases, and 10 bases separated the two germline ends.

The chain is built from TRBV21-1 and TRBJ2-1; the table calls TRBD2, which could not be checked here. TRBV21-1 is reported as a pseudogene. The CDR3 covers 17 residues. DNA for the CDR3: TGTGCCAGCAGCACACCTATAGCGGGGGCCGACCCCCCTGAGCAGTTCTTC. Its translation: CASSTPIAGADPPEQFF.

The V and J genes are TRBV9 and TRBJ1-5; D gene ambiguous. Germline V gene sequence: CDR1 SGDLS, CDR2 YYNGEE. CDR3 length equals 14 residues. Trimming shortened V by 8 bases and J by 0 bases, and 12 bases separated the two germline ends. The CDR3 sequence: CARGRRLSNQPQHF. The CDR3 DNA is TGTGCCAGGGGCAGGCGTCTTAGCAATCAGCCCCAGCATTTT.

The chain is built from TRBV23-1 and TRBJ1-5; perhaps TRBD1 as D (6 bases). TRBV23-1 is an open reading frame, and its role is uncertain. The CDR3 consists of 16 residues. V was trimmed by 2 bases and J by 4 bases, leaving 15 bases between them. The DNA for the CDR3 is TGCGCCAGCAGTCAACCGGGACATAGGATAAATCAGCCCCAGCATTTT. Residues: CASSQPGHRINQPQHF.

V and J are TRBV2 and TRBJ2-7; D perhaps matches TRBD1 (5 bases). Trimming left V 3 bases short and J 0 bases short, with 12 bases between. The germline V gene has CDR1 SNHLY and CDR2 FYNNEI. This CDR3 has 15 residues. CDR3 in DNA: TGTGCCAGCAGTGACATCAGGACATACTCCTACGAGCAGTACTTC. This encodes CASSDIRTYSYEQYF.

The DNA for the CDR3 is TGTGCCAGCTGTGGGGGGTGGAGAGATACGCAGTATTTT. Its translation is CASCGGWRDTQYF. V gene TRBV7-2 combines with J gene TRBJ2-3; maybe TRBD2 (6 bases). V was pared by 8 bases and J by 5 bases, with 14 bases between. The CDR3 runs to 13 residues. CDR1 and CDR2 (germline): SGHTA, FQGNSA.

This clone was found a few times. The chain couples TRBV27 to TRBJ1-2; D unresolved. The CDR3 totals 15 residues. The germline V gene encodes CDR1 MNHEY and CDR2 SMNVEV (reference sequence). Between the trimmed V and J ends, which lost 9 bases and 2 bases, there was a span of 19 bases. The CDR3 protein is CASRGKEGRNYGYTF. CDR3 DNA sequence: TGTGCCAGTCGTGGGAAGGAGGGCCGGAACTATGGCTACACCTTC.

The chain combines TRBV14 with TRBJ2-3, with a tentative D call TRBD2 (5 bases). V lost 4 bases and J 8 bases, leaving 13 bases between the germline ends. The CDR3 loop spans 13 amino acids. Germline CDR1 and CDR2: SGHDN and FVKESK. This chain's CDR3 is CASSPRPGSTQYF. In DNA form, the CDR3 reads TGTGCCAGCAGCCCTCGCCCGGGGAGTACGCAGTATTTT.

This chain uses TRBV6-1 with TRBJ1-6, with 8 bases that match TRBD1. CDR3 length equals 15 residues. The V gene end was trimmed by 0 bases and the J gene end by 9 bases; junction bases not matched to a gene: 4. Germline CDR1 and CDR2: MNHNS and SASEGT. The CDR3 DNA sequence: TGTGCCAGCAGTGAAGCGACAGGGGCCATTTCACCCCTCCACTTT. Its protein product is CASSEATGAISPLHF.

The DNA of the CDR3 is TGTGCCATCAGTGAGTCTGGACTTACTGGGGGGGCTTTCTTT. Its translation: CAISESGLTGGAFF. This chain connects TRBV10-3 to TRBJ1-1, with D tentatively TRBD1 (5 bases). V was pared by 0 bases and J by 11 bases, with 16 bases between. CDR1 ENHRY and CDR2 SYGVKD come from the germline V gene. The CDR3 is made up of 14 amino acids.

Points on this clone: Other DNA sequences in the sample encode the same CDR3. The chain recombines TRBV25-1 with TRBJ2-3, with 9 bases lining up with TRBD2. The CDR3 length is 14 residues. Germline V gene sequence: CDR1 MGHDK, CDR2 SYGVNS. Trimming at V came to 6 bases and at J to 1 base, leaving 2 bases not matched to a gene. CDR3 DNA: TGTGCCAGCAGCGTAGCGGGGGGCACAGATACGCAGTATTTT. Translating it yields CASSVAGGTDTQYF.

CDR3 nucleotide sequence: TGTGCCAGCAGTTGGACAGGCTTCACAGATACGCAGTATTTT. It codes for CASSWTGFTDTQYF. The chain is built from TRBV27 and TRBJ2-3, with 7 bases aligning to TRBD1. V gave up 4 bases and J gave up 2 bases; unmatched junction bases: 3. CDR1 and CDR2 from the germline V gene are MNHEY and SMNVEV (reference sequence). CDR3 length: 14 residues.

This chain connects TRBV5-6 to TRBJ2-7; 7 positions match TRBD1. Germline CDR1 is SGHDT and CDR2 is YYEEEE. The CDR3 is 16 amino acids. V dropped 4 bases and J dropped 3; count of bases not matched to a gene: 13. The CDR3 DNA reads TGTGCCAGCAGCCCTCGCAGGGGGTTGTCGGTCTACGAGCAGTACTTC. Encoded protein: CASSPRRGLSVYEQYF.

There are a few counts of this clone. The chain employs TRBV6-1 and TRBJ1-3, with D unresolved. There are 14 residues in the CDR3. V was trimmed by 8 bases and J by 0 bases, leaving 11 bases between them. Germline-derived CDR1 and CDR2 are MNHNS and SASEGT. Here the CDR3 reads CASYNYPSGNTIYF. CDR3 nucleotide sequence: TGTGCCAGCTACAACTACCCCTCTGGAAACACCATATATTTT.

This rearrangement joins TRBV11-2 to TRBJ1-6; no reliable D call. Deletions cut 4 bases from V and 6 bases from J, with 13 bases between. The CDR3 is 15 residues long. The germline CDR1 and CDR2 sequences are SGHAT and FQNNGV. CDR3 sequence: CASSSVGVSNSPLHF. As DNA, the CDR3 is TGTGCCAGCAGCTCCGTCGGGGTCAGTAATTCACCCCTCCACTTT.

This rearrangement joins TRBV5-6 to TRBJ1-2; no clear D. CDR3 length: 16 amino acids. CDR1 is SGHDT, CDR2 YYEEEE, per germline. Trimming removed 1 base at V and 4 bases at J, with 17 bases between. CDR3 sequence: CASSLSPPGFLYGYTF. The CDR3 DNA sequence: TGTGCCAGCAGCTTGTCGCCCCCCGGGTTCCTCTATGGCTACACCTTC.

The chain is built from TRBV5-1 and TRBJ2-7; 8 bases fit TRBD1. There are 15 residues in the CDR3. CDR1 SGHRS and CDR2 YFSETQ come from the germline V gene. With 1 base clipped from V and 3 bases from J, the junction kept 6 bases outside the gene matches. CDR3: CASSLTGGRFYEQYF. The CDR3 DNA reads as TGCGCCAGCAGCTTGACAGGGGGTAGATTCTACGAGCAGTACTTC.

This chain connects TRBV4-1 to TRBJ2-1; the D gene is possibly TRBD2 (6 bases). The CDR3 spans 14 residues. Deletions cut 3 bases from V and 6 bases from J, with 12 bases between. CDR1 and CDR2 (germline): MGHRA, YSYEKL. The CDR3 DNA is TGCGCCAGCAGCCAGGCGGGGTCATTCAATGAGCAGTTCTTC. This codes for CASSQAGSFNEQFF.

The chain joins TRBV19 to TRBJ2-2, with D possibly matching TRBD1 (5 bases). This CDR3 contains 15 residues. Trimming left V 6 bases short and J 1 base short, with 12 bases between. Germline V gene data show CDR1 as LNHDA and CDR2 as SQIVND (reference sequence). The CDR3 region is CASSPDRWNTGELFF. CDR3 coding DNA: TGTGCCAGTAGCCCTGACAGATGGAACACCGGGGAGCTGTTTTTT.

This rearrangement joins TRBV4-1 to TRBJ1-5; TRBD1 agrees at 7 bases. V lost 4 bases to trimming and J lost 6 bases; unmatched junction nucleotides: 6. The length of the CDR3 is 14 residues. CDR1 MGHRA and CDR2 YSYEKL come from the germline V gene. The chain's CDR3 is CASSPAGGGQPQHF. The CDR3 region has the DNA TGCGCCAGCAGCCCGGCAGGGGGAGGTCAGCCCCAGCATTTT.

The chain recombines TRBV7-8 with TRBJ2-3; 9 bases are shared with TRBD2. This CDR3 is built from 17 residues. The V gene's germline CDR1 is SGHVS and CDR2 FQNEAQ. With V trimmed by 2 bases and J by 4 bases, 10 bases remained unmatched. The CDR3 sequence: CASSLLVGGGAADTQYF. The DNA for the CDR3 is TGTGCCAGCAGCTTACTGGTGGGCGGGGGGGCCGCAGATACGCAGTATTTT. Full variable domain (remainder filled in from reference TRBV7-8 and TRBJ2-3): GAGVSQSPRYKVAKRGQDVALRCDPISGHVSLFWYQQALGQGPEFLTYFQNEAQLDKSGLPSDRFFAERPEGSVSTLKIQRTQQEDSAVYLCASSLLVGGGAADTQYFGPGTRLTVL.

V usage is TRBV4-1 and J usage is TRBJ1-3; the match to TRBD1 covers 7 bases. The length of the CDR3 is 13 residues. Germline CDR1 and CDR2: MGHRA and YSYEKL. V gave up 4 bases and J gave up 6 bases; unmatched junction bases: 3. CDR3 region: CASSRGGANTIYF. The CDR3 coding sequence is TGCGCCAGCAGCCGAGGGGGCGCAAACACCATATATTTT.